The present TCR beta chain was sequenced within a study of cytomegalovirus exposure and HLA in healthy donors. PCR involved 60 Vbeta and 13 Jbeta primers. Using immunoSEQ multiplex PCR, the repertoire was profiled, and TCRdb retains in-frame clones only, with some absent. The sample has about 190,000 clones, 80% seen once. Material: PBMCs. The clonotype was recovered from a boy aged 10-17 years in good health and CMV-seronegative.

Here the CDR3 DNA reads TGCGCCAGCAGCGGGACACAGGGTGGCACTGAAGCTTTCTTT. Amino acid sequence: CASSGTQGGTEAFF. This chain connects TRBV5-1 to TRBJ1-1; a possible D gene is TRBD1 (6 bases). This CDR3 region has 14 residues. Germline lookup yields CDR1 SGHRS and CDR2 YFSETQ. V dropped 4 bases and J dropped 4 bases, with 14 bases sitting between them.